Following are 30 T cell receptor beta chains from one sample sequenced in a study of blood T cells in healthy people across ages. PCR was performed a second time for roughly 7 to 12 cycles using a sample-barcoded 5' primer and a J-beta primer mix. TCRdb reprocessed the 5' RACE reads via MiXCR and lists one record per CDR3 protein. This table holds about 670,000 distinct CDR3 sequences, about 51% found once. The sample was blood. These receptors originate from a woman of 80 years or more in good health.

The chain carries TRBV9 and TRBJ2-5; D gene unclear. The V gene lost 3 bases and the J gene lost 5 bases, with 11 bases spanning the gap. The germline gives CDR1 SGDLS, CDR2 YYNGEE. CDR3 length: 13 residues. CDR3 DNA sequence: TGTGCCAGCAGCGATGGGGTCCGGGAGACCCAGTACTTC. It yields the protein CASSDGVRETQYF.

This clonotype was picked up many times. The chain recombines TRBV20-1 with TRBJ2-5; 9 positions agree with TRBD1. The CDR3 has 13 residues. The V and J ends lost 6 bases and 4 bases, in that order; junction bases with no gene match: 6. From germline, CDR1 is DFQATT and CDR2 SNEGSKA (reference sequence). CDR3 DNA: TGCAGTGCCCTGGACAGGGGAGTAGAGACCCAGTACTTC. Translation: CSALDRGVETQYF.

This chain uses TRBV20-1 with TRBJ1-1; no reliable D call. V lost 4 bases and J lost 4, with 13 bases in between. Looked up from germline, CDR1 is DFQATT and CDR2 is SNEGSKA (reference sequence). The CDR3 consists of 13 residues. CDR3 bases: TGCAGTGCTAAGGGCCCGGTGGGCACTGAAGCTTTCTTT. Its translation is CSAKGPVGTEAFF.

This clonotype has at least ten counts. V usage is TRBV6-6 and J usage is TRBJ2-5, with D hard to call. Deletions cut 8 bases from V and 1 base from J, with 5 bases between. This CDR3 is built from 11 residues. The germline V gene has CDR1 MNHNY and CDR2 SVGAGI (reference sequence). The CDR3 loop is CASGSQETQYF. The CDR3 DNA sequence: TGTGCCAGCGGGTCCCAAGAGACCCAGTACTTC.

The chain has TRBV29-1 and TRBJ2-7; D not certain. CDR1 and CDR2 from the germline V gene are SQVTM and ANQGSEA. With 3 bases removed from V and 0 bases from J, the gap between germline ends came to 6 bases. The CDR3 has 12 amino acids. CDR3 DNA: TGCAGCGTTGACGACAACTCCTACGAGCAGTACTTC. Translated: CSVDDNSYEQYF.

This clonotype was picked up many times. CDR3 residues: CASSHATGEQFF. CDR3 in DNA: TGCGCCAGCAGCCACGCAACGGGTGAGCAGTTCTTC. The gene calls are TRBV4-1 and TRBJ2-1; no clear D. V was shortened by 3 bases and J by 9 bases, with 9 bases between the two germline ends. Looked up from germline, CDR1 is MGHRA and CDR2 is YSYEKL. The CDR3 is 12 residues long.

The chain carries TRBV10-3 and TRBJ2-7; 8 positions match TRBD1. Germline assignment: CDR1 ENHRY and CDR2 SYGVKD. The CDR3 has 13 residues. Trimming took 3 bases from V and 6 from J; bases not matched to a gene: 4. The DNA of the CDR3 is TGTGCCATCAGTGATGACAGGGGCACCGAGCAGTACTTC. It encodes CAISDDRGTEQYF.

The CDR3 nucleotides are TGCGCCAGCAGCGGGGCCCCTGCATACGAGCAGTACTTC. Its translation: CASSGAPAYEQYF. This rearrangement joins TRBV5-1 to TRBJ2-7; perhaps TRBD1 as D (5 bases). The CDR3 totals 13 residues. CDR1 SGHRS and CDR2 YFSETQ come from the germline V gene. V lost 4 bases to trimming and J lost 4 bases, with 12 bases between them.

This clonotype occurred once. This sequence joins TRBV9 and TRBJ2-7; D is possibly TRBD1 or TRBD2 (7 bases each). Germline loops: CDR1 SGDLS, CDR2 YYNGEE. Trimming took off 3 bases at V and 0 bases at J, with 13 bases between the two ends. The CDR3 spans 15 residues. CDR3 residues: CASSEGGTASYEQYF. Written as DNA, the CDR3 is TGTGCCAGCAGCGAGGGGGGGACAGCCTCCTACGAGCAGTACTTC.

Concerning this clonotype: This may arise from a read error, as a much more abundant clone is one base away. The chain links TRBV12-3 or TRBV12-4 to TRBJ2-7, with 10 bases aligning to TRBD2. Trimming at V came to 6 bases and at J to 7 bases, leaving 9 bases not matched to a gene. The CDR3 consists of 14 residues. CDR3 bases: TGTGCCAGCAGGCCACTAGCGGGATGGAATGAGCAGTACTTC. Translating gives CASRPLAGWNEQYF.

The J gene is TRBJ1-6, the V gene TRBV10-3, with D maybe TRBD1 (6 bases). Germline V gives CDR1 ENHRY, CDR2 SYGVKD. The V and J ends lost 6 bases and 14 bases respectively, with 17 bases between them. CDR3 length: 13 amino acids. In DNA, the CDR3 is TGTGCCATCAGCGACCAGGGGACGAGGGCCCTCCACTTT. This translates into CAISDQGTRALHF.

Only a few counts were recorded for this clonotype. The chain recombines TRBV3-1 with TRBJ2-3, with D perhaps TRBD1 (5 bases). The ends were cut back, 0 bases at V and 2 bases at J, with 12 bases in the middle. The CDR3 has 16 amino acids. Per the germline V gene, CDR1 is LGHDT and CDR2 is YNNKEL (reference sequence). The CDR3 protein is CASSQDRGHITDTQYF. The DNA of the CDR3 is TGTGCCAGCAGCCAAGATCGAGGACACATCACAGATACGCAGTATTTT.

In its sample, this clonotype was seen once. The rearrangement links TRBV10-3 to TRBJ2-1, with D possibly TRBD1 on 5 matching bases. Trimming pared 9 bases from V and 10 bases from J, leaving 16 bases between. Per the germline V gene, CDR1 is ENHRY and CDR2 is SYGVKD. The CDR3 spans 12 residues. CDR3 coding DNA: TGTGCCATAGGGGAAGCCGAAAGGGAGCAGTTCTTC. The encoded protein is CAIGEAEREQFF.

Ten or more counts support this clonotype. The chain recombines TRBV20-1 with TRBJ2-1, with D possibly being TRBD2 (6 bases). Between the trimmed V and J ends, which lost 1 base and 0 bases, there was a span of 28 bases. The CDR3 totals 21 residues. CDR1 and CDR2 (germline): DFQATT, SNEGSKA (reference sequence). CDR3 DNA sequence: TGCAGTGCTAGAGGGCGGCGGCGGGTACTAGCCTCCGTAACCTCCTACAATGAGCAGTTCTTC. Residues: CSARGRRRVLASVTSYNEQFF.

The J gene is TRBJ2-1, the V gene TRBV12-3 or TRBV12-4; 8 nucleotides agree with TRBD2. V shed 8 bases and J 0 bases; nucleotides not matched to a gene: 9. The CDR3 contains 16 residues. CDR3 protein: CASGYGGGSSYNEQFF. In nucleotides, the CDR3 is TGTGCCAGCGGGTACGGCGGGGGGAGCTCCTACAATGAGCAGTTCTTC.

Concerning this clonotype itself: This could be a read error, since a much larger clone is one nucleotide away. The rearrangement uses TRBV5-1 and TRBJ2-3; 8 bases map to TRBD2. The V gene's germline CDR1 is SGHRS and CDR2 YFSETQ. The CDR3 is 16 residues long. This chain's CDR3 is CACSLSAGGFPDTQYF. CDR3 nucleotide sequence: TGCGCCTGCAGCCTGTCCGCGGGGGGATTCCCAGATACGCAGTATTTT.

This clonotype was picked up a small number of times. This may be a read error, as it is one base from a much larger clone. The rearrangement links TRBV12-3 or TRBV12-4 to TRBJ2-7, with D possibly TRBD1 on 6 matching bases. Trimming left V 4 bases short and J 5 bases short, with 12 bases between. The CDR3 contains 13 residues. The CDR3 DNA reads TGTGCCAGCAGTTCTGGACAGTTGGACGAGCAGTACTTC. This encodes CASSSGQLDEQYF.

Comments on this clonotype: This may come from a read error, since a much larger clone is one base off. The V and J genes are TRBV20-1 and TRBJ2-7; D not resolved. The CDR3 totals 11 residues. Per germline, CDR1 DFQATT and CDR2 SNEGSKA (reference sequence). DNA of the CDR3: TGCAGTTCTAGATCCATCGACGAGCAGTACTTC. Translating it yields CSSRSIDEQYF.

The rearrangement joins TRBV29-1 to TRBJ2-5; the D gene could be TRBD1 or TRBD2 (5 bases each). Trimming removed 8 bases at V and 4 bases at J, with 14 bases between. This CDR3 is built from 12 residues. Germline assignment: CDR1 SQVTM and CDR2 ANQGSEA. CDR3 DNA: TGCAGCTCGAAGCAGGGACGAGAGACCCAGTACTTC. Amino acids: CSSKQGRETQYF.

This rearrangement joins TRBV11-2 to TRBJ2-4; TRBD1 matches 7 bases. The J call is doubtful: the DNA matches TRBJ2-7 better. Germline V CDR1 and CDR2: SGHAT, FQNNGV. CDR3 length: 15 amino acids. The CDR3 is CASSFRDRAPHEQYF. The CDR3 bases are TGTGCCAGCAGCTTCCGCGACAGGGCGCCCCACGAGCAGTACTTC.

This chain connects TRBV15 to TRBJ2-2; D ambiguous. From germline, CDR1 is LNHNV and CDR2 YYDKDF (reference sequence). The CDR3 length is 17 residues. V shed 0 bases and J shed 3 bases, with 14 bases lying between them. CDR3 coding DNA: TGTGCCACCAGCAGAGATTACGACCAACCCTACACCGGGGAGCTGTTTTTT. It yields the protein CATSRDYDQPYTGELFF.

V and J are TRBV24-1 and TRBJ2-7; 8 bases agree with TRBD1. The CDR3 has 13 residues. The V and J ends lost 5 bases and 10 bases, in that order; junction bases with no gene match: 9. Germline assignment: CDR1 KGHDR and CDR2 SFDVKD. The CDR3 spells CATSGRTGIAQYF. CDR3 nucleotides: TGTGCCACCAGTGGTAGGACAGGGATCGCCCAGTACTTC.

As DNA, the CDR3 is TGTGCCAGCAGCTCCCTCACCGACAGGGGGCACTACGAGCAGTACTTC. Translating it yields CASSSLTDRGHYEQYF. The chain is built from TRBV13 and TRBJ2-7; 10 bases line up with TRBD1. In germline, CDR1 is PRHDT, CDR2 FYEKMQ (reference sequence). The trim removed 4 bases at V and 3 bases at J, leaving 9 bases unmatched. This CDR3 is 16 amino acids long.

This chain connects TRBV15 to TRBJ2-4, with 10 bases fitting TRBD2. TRBJ2-7 explains the end of the DNA better; the J call may be wrong. Germline V CDR1 and CDR2: LNHNV, YYDKDF (reference sequence). This CDR3 contains 15 residues. CDR3 DNA sequence: TGTGCCACCAGCAGAGTAGCGGGGGGTCGATACGAGCAGTACTTC. Residues: CATSRVAGGRYEQYF.

The CDR3 nucleotides are TGTGCCAGCAGTTCAGTCAAGGATTCACCCCTCCACTTT. Protein product: CASSSVKDSPLHF. This chain links TRBV12-3 or TRBV12-4 with TRBJ1-6; D is ambiguous. Trimming left V 4 bases short and J 8 bases short, with 9 bases between. The CDR3 has 13 residues.

This clonotype has just one count. The chain links TRBV9 to TRBJ2-1; 7 bases match TRBD1. The CDR3 has 19 residues. The ends lost 4 bases at V and 0 bases at J; junction bases unmatched: 16. Germline V gene sequence: CDR1 SGDLS, CDR2 YYNGEE. CDR3 amino acids: CASSPPRQGMSSSYNEQFF. The CDR3 DNA reads TGTGCCAGCAGCCCCCCAAGACAGGGAATGTCGAGCTCCTACAATGAGCAGTTCTTC.

Ten or more counts support this clonotype. V is TRBV7-3 and J is TRBJ2-5; tentatively, D is TRBD2 (5 bases). V lost 0 bases and J 5 bases, leaving 16 bases between the germline ends. CDR1 is SGHTA and CDR2 is FQGTGA in the germline V gene. The CDR3 is made up of 16 amino acids. CDR3 coding DNA: TGTGCCAGCAGCTTAACGCCCGACGGTAGGAGGGAGACCCAGTACTTC. Amino acid sequence: CASSLTPDGRRETQYF.

In its sample, this clonotype was seen many times. The chain is built from TRBV12-3 or TRBV12-4 and TRBJ2-3; D remains unclear. CDR3 length: 13 amino acids. Trimming left V 2 bases short and J 2 bases short, with 5 bases between. CDR3 DNA sequence: TGTGCCAGCAGTTTATTCTCCACAGATACGCAGTATTTT. This translates into CASSLFSTDTQYF.

This clonotype was detected only once. The rearrangement links TRBV20-1 to TRBJ1-1; perhaps TRBD1 as D (5 bases). Germline V gene sequence: CDR1 DFQATT, CDR2 SNEGSKA (reference sequence). This CDR3 is 14 amino acids long. Trimming cost V 3 bases and J 1 base, with 12 bases left between them. CDR3 amino acids: CSASLGGPNTEAFF. The CDR3 DNA sequence: TGCAGTGCTAGTCTCGGGGGTCCGAACACTGAAGCTTTCTTT.

The rearrangement uses TRBV10-3 and TRBJ2-1; D might be TRBD1 (6 bases). The CDR3 is made up of 13 amino acids. Trimming removed 6 bases from V and 5 bases from J, with 11 bases in between. From germline, CDR1 is ENHRY and CDR2 SYGVKD. CDR3 sequence reads: CAIRGHEDNEQFF. The CDR3 nucleotides are TGTGCCATCAGGGGACACGAGGACAATGAGCAGTTCTTC.